A selection of T cell receptor beta chains follows, all from one sample in a study of cytomegalovirus exposure and HLA in healthy donors. Clones were sequenced by immunoSEQ multiplex PCR, and TCRdb holds only the in-frame ones, with some missing. The sample yields about 270,000 clones, roughly two thirds seen once. The sample consisted of PBMCs. Receptor source: a female donor in good health and CMV-seronegative. CDR3s include the opening cysteine and the closing phenylalanine or tryptophan. A D gene is named only where the DNA matches it firmly. A clone size is listed for some rows: how often the clone was seen (once, few, many), or a class if it is expanded.

D: TRBD2; J: TRBJ2-7; V: TRBV5-1; size: few; CDR3: CASSLEAGGVYEQYF; DNA: TGCGCCAGCAGCTTGGAGGCGGGAGGTGTTTACGAGCAGTACTTC
D: TRBD1; J: TRBJ2-2; V: TRBV28; size: -; CDR3: CASSSSGGTGELFF; DNA: TGTGCCAGCAGTTCATCAGGGGGCACCGGGGAGCTGTTTTTT
D: -; J: TRBJ1-5; V: TRBV21-1; size: -; CDR3: CASSKGTAREPQHF; DNA: TGTGCCAGCAGCAAAGGGACAGCCAGGGAGCCCCAGCATTTT
D: -; J: TRBJ2-5; V: TRBV11-3; size: -; CDR3: CASMPGASYQETQYF; DNA: TGTGCCAGCATGCCAGGGGCCTCGTACCAAGAGACCCAGTACTTC
D: -; J: TRBJ1-1; V: TRBV27; size: -; CDR3: CASRGGRNTEAFF; DNA: TGTGCCAGCAGGGGGGGGCGGAACACTGAAGCTTTCTTT
D: TRBD2; J: TRBJ2-5; V: TRBV6-1; size: -; CDR3: CASGLAGLETQYF; DNA: TGTGCCAGCGGGCTAGCGGGACTGGAGACCCAGTACTTC
D: TRBD1; J: TRBJ1-1; V: TRBV29-1; size: -; CDR3: CSVARGGQVTEAFF; DNA: TGCAGCGTCGCCAGGGGGGGACAGGTAACTGAAGCTTTCTTT
D: TRBD2; J: TRBJ2-2; V: TRBV19; size: -; CDR3: CASRVGRASTGELFF; DNA: TGTGCCAGTAGGGTGGGGAGGGCCTCCACCGGGGAGCTGTTTTTT
D: -; J: TRBJ2-7; V: TRBV7-8; size: -; CDR3: CASSLSAGRRGWQYF; DNA: TGTGCCAGCAGCTTATCCGCGGGTCGACGGGGATGGCAGTACTTC
D: TRBD2; J: TRBJ2-3; V: TRBV7-2; size: -; CDR3: CASSLGLAGAGTQYF; DNA: TGTGCCAGCAGCTTAGGACTAGCGGGAGCGGGTACGCAGTATTTT
D: -; J: TRBJ2-7; V: TRBV25-1; size: few; CDR3: CASSGNRAREQYF; DNA: TGTGCCAGCAGTGGAAACAGGGCCCGCGAGCAGTACTTC
D: -; J: TRBJ2-5; V: TRBV10-1; size: -; CDR3: CASTRGQETQYF; DNA: TGCGCCAGCACCAGAGGGCAAGAGACCCAGTACTTC
D: TRBD2; J: TRBJ2-1; V: TRBV28; size: -; CDR3: CASAGTSGSNEQFF; DNA: TGTGCCAGCGCGGGGACTAGCGGGAGTAATGAGCAGTTCTTC
D: TRBD1; J: TRBJ2-4; V: TRBV11-2; size: once; CDR3: CASSLAGQGAKNIQYF; DNA: TGTGCCAGCAGCTTAGCTGGACAGGGGGCCAAAAACATTCAGTACTTC
D: -; J: TRBJ1-2; V: TRBV4-1; size: -; CDR3: CASSQQYGYTF; DNA: TGCGCCAGCAGCCAACAGTATGGCTACACCTTC
D: -; J: TRBJ1-2; V: TRBV9; size: -; CDR3: CASSVVGGGNYGYTF; DNA: TGTGCCAGCAGCGTAGTGGGGGGGGGTAACTATGGCTACACCTTC
D: TRBD1; J: TRBJ1-2; V: TRBV5-6; size: -; CDR3: CASSLAGQAQLYGYTF; DNA: TGTGCCAGCAGCTTGGCGGGACAGGCCCAACTCTATGGCTACACCTTC
D: TRBD1; J: TRBJ2-7; V: TRBV29-1; size: -; CDR3: CSVWDRRSNEQYF; DNA: TGCAGCGTTTGGGACAGGAGGTCAAACGAGCAGTACTTC
D: -; J: TRBJ1-1; V: TRBV19; size: -; CDR3: CATHRATEAFF; DNA: TGTGCCACCCACAGGGCGACTGAAGCTTTCTTT
D: TRBD1; J: TRBJ1-2; V: TRBV6-6; size: -; CDR3: CASGKGQDPNYGYTF; DNA: TGTGCCAGCGGCAAAGGACAGGACCCTAACTATGGCTACACCTTC
D: -; J: TRBJ1-1; V: TRBV18; size: -; CDR3: CASSPGQNTEAFF; DNA: TGTGCCAGCTCACCGGGACAGAACACTGAAGCTTTCTTT
D: -; J: TRBJ1-3; V: TRBV19; size: once; CDR3: CASSIQGSVSGNTIYF; DNA: TGTGCCAGTAGTATTCAGGGGAGTGTCTCTGGAAACACCATATATTTT
D: -; J: TRBJ1-1; V: TRBV28; size: -; CDR3: CASRGSRDSQKAFF; DNA: TGTGCCAGCAGGGGCAGCCGCGACAGTCAAAAAGCTTTCTTT
D: -; J: TRBJ2-7; V: TRBV7-9; size: -; CDR3: CASSLSGGKSYEQYF; DNA: TGTGCCAGCAGCTTATCAGGCGGGAAATCCTACGAGCAGTACTTC
D: TRBD1; J: TRBJ1-4; V: TRBV7-9; size: -; CDR3: CASSASDRVYEKLFF; DNA: TGTGCCAGCAGCGCATCGGACAGGGTCTATGAAAAACTGTTTTTT
D: -; J: TRBJ2-3; V: TRBV5-1; size: -; CDR3: CASTSLVATDTQYF; DNA: TGCGCCAGCACATCCTTGGTAGCCACAGATACGCAGTATTTT
D: TRBD1; J: TRBJ1-5; V: TRBV23-1; size: -; CDR3: CASSQTTGRFQPQHF; DNA: TGCGCCAGCAGTCAGACGACAGGGCGGTTTCAGCCCCAGCATTTT
D: TRBD1; J: TRBJ1-4; V: TRBV11-2; size: once; CDR3: CATQGQGSGKLFF; DNA: TGTGCCACCCAGGGACAGGGGAGTGGAAAACTGTTTTTT
D: TRBD2; J: TRBJ2-7; V: TRBV4-2; size: -; CDR3: CASSQEGTSGTRGDEQYF; DNA: TGTGCCAGCAGCCAAGAGGGGACTAGCGGGACCAGGGGGGACGAGCAGTACTTC
D: TRBD1; J: TRBJ1-5; V: TRBV7-2; size: -; CDR3: CASSSKDRGSQPQHF; DNA: TGTGCCAGCAGCTCAAAGGACAGGGGGTCTCAGCCCCAGCATTTT
D: -; J: TRBJ2-7; V: TRBV30; size: -; CDR3: CAWLDVASYEQYF; DNA: TGTGCCTGGCTCGACGTAGCCTCCTACGAGCAGTACTTC
D: TRBD1; J: TRBJ1-2; V: TRBV19; size: -; CDR3: CASSVTGVDHASGYTF; DNA: TGTGCCAGTAGTGTCACAGGGGTCGACCATGCTAGCGGCTACACCTTC
D: -; J: TRBJ2-3; V: TRBV4-1; size: -; CDR3: CASSPRWAGDTQYF; DNA: TGCGCCAGCAGCCCCAGGTGGGCCGGTGATACGCAGTATTTT
D: -; J: TRBJ2-1; V: TRBV7-9; size: -; CDR3: CASSLAGGAPYNEQFF; DNA: TGTGCCAGCAGCTTAGCCGGGGGAGCCCCTTACAATGAGCAGTTCTTC
D: -; J: TRBJ1-3; V: TRBV5-1; size: -; CDR3: CASSLGSGAGNTIYF; DNA: TGCGCCAGCAGCTTGGGGTCTGGAGCTGGAAACACCATATATTTT
D: TRBD1; J: TRBJ2-3; V: TRBV28; size: -; CDR3: CASSSIRTGIVETDTQYF; DNA: TGTGCCAGCAGTTCGATCAGGACAGGGATTGTAGAGACAGATACGCAGTATTTT
D: -; J: TRBJ2-7; V: TRBV5-1; size: -; CDR3: CASSLLRGSGEQYF; DNA: TGCGCCAGCAGCTTATTACGAGGGAGTGGCGAGCAGTACTTC
D: TRBD2; J: TRBJ2-3; V: TRBV9; size: -; CDR3: CASSVTGGSTDTQYF; DNA: TGTGCCAGCAGCGTTACGGGAGGCAGCACAGATACGCAGTATTTT
D: TRBD2; J: TRBJ2-7; V: TRBV5-1; size: -; CDR3: CASSLVGAGKSYEQYF; DNA: TGCGCCAGCAGCTTGGTCGGAGCGGGGAAATCCTACGAGCAGTACTTC
D: TRBD1; J: TRBJ1-4; V: TRBV2; size: -; CDR3: CASGTGPEKLFF; DNA: TGTGCCAGCGGGACAGGGCCTGAAAAACTGTTTTTT